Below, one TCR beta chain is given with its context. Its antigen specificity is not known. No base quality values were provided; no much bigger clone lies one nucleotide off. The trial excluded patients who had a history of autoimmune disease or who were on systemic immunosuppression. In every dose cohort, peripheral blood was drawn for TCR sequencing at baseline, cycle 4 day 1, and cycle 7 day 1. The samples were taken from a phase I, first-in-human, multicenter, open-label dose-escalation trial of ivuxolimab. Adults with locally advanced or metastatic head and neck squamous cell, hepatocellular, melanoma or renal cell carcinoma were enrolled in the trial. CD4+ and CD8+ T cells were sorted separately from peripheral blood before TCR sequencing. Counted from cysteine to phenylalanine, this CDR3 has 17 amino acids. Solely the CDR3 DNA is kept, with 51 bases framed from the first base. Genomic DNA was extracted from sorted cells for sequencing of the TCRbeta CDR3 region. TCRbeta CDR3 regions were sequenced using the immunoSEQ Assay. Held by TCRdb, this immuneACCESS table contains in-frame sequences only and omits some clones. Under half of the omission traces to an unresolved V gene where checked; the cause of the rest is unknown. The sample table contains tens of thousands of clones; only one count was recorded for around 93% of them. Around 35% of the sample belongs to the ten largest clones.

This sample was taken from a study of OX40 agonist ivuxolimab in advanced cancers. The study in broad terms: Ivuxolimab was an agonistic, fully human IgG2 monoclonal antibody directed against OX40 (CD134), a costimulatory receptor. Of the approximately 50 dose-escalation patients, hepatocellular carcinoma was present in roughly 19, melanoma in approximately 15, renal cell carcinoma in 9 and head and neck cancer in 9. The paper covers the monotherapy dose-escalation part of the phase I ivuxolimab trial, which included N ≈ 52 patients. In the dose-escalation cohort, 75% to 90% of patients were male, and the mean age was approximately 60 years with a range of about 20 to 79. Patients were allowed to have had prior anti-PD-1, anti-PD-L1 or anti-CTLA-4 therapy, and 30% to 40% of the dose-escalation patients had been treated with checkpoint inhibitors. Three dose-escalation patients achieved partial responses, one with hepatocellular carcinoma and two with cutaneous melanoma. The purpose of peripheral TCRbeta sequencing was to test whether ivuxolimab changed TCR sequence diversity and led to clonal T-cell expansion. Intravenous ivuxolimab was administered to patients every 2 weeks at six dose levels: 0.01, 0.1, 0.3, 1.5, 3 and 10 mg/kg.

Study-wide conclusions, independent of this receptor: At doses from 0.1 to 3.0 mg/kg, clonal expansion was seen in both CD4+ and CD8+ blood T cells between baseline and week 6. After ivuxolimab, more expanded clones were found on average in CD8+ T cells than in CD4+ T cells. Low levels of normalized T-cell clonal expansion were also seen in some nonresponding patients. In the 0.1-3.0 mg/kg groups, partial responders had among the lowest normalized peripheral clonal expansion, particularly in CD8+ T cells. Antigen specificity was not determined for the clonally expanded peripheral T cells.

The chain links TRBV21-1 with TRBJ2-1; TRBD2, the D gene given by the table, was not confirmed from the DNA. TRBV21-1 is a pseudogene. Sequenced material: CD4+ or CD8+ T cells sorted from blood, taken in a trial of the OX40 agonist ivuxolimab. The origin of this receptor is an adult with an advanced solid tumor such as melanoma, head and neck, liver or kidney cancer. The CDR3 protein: CASSKGLAGGYYNEQFF. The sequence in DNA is TGTGCCAGCAGCAAAGGCCTAGCGGGAGGCTACTACAATGAGCAGTTCTTC.